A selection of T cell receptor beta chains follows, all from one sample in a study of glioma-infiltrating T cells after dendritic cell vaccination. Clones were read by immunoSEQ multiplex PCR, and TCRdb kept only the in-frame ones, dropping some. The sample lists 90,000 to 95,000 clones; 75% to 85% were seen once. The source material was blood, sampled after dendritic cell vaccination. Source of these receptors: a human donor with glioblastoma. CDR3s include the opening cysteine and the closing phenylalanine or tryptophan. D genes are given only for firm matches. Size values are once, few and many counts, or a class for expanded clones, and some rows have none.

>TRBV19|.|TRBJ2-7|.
TGTGCCAGTAGTGCCTCGGGACTCAGTTACGAGCAGTACTTC
CASSASGLSYEQYF
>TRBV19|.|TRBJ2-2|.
TGTGCCAGTAGCAAAAACAGGGTGTTAGGGTCCGGGGAGCTGTTTTTT
CASSKNRVLGSGELFF
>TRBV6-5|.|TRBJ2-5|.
TGTGCCAGCAGTTACGGGCTGAAAGAGACCCAGTACTTC
CASSYGLKETQYF
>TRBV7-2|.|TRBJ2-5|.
TGTGCCAGCAGCCCGAGTGGGGCCGGGAGACGGGAGACCCAGTACTTC
CASSPSGAGRRETQYF
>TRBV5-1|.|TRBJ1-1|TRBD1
TGCGCCAGCAGCTTGCCGGGACAGGGTAAAGCTTTCTTT
CASSLPGQGKAFF
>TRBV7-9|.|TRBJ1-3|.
TGTGCCAGCAGCCGGGTCTACGGAGACACCATATATTTT
CASSRVYGDTIYF
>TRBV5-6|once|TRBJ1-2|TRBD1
TGTGCCAGCAGCCCCGGGACAGGGGGATCGAAAAACTATGGCTACACCTTC
CASSPGTGGSKNYGYTF
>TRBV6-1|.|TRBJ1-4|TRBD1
TGTGCCAGCAGTGCCATGGGAGGACAGGCTGAAAAACTGTTTTTT
CASSAMGGQAEKLFF
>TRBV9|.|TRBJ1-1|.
TGTGCCAGCAGCCCCCGGGGGGGTATGGGGAACACTGAAGCTTTCTTT
CASSPRGGMGNTEAFF
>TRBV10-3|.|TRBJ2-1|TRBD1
TGTGCCATCAGTTACAGGGGTCGGGGTAACGATGAGCAGTTCTTC
CAISYRGRGNDEQFF
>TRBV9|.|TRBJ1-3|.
TGTGCCAGCAGTTTAGGCGGTGGAAACACCATATATTTT
CASSLGGGNTIYF
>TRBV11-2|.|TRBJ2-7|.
TGTGCCAGCAGCCCGATCCCCCGACTAGTTGGCACATACGAGCAGTACTTC
CASSPIPRLVGTYEQYF
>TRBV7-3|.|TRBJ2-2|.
TGTGCCAGCAGCTTGGTACAGTCGAACACCGGGGAGCTGTTTTTT
CASSLVQSNTGELFF
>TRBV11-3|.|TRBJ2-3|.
TGTGCCAGCAGCTCCCGTTTTGAGGATACGCAGTATTTT
CASSSRFEDTQYF
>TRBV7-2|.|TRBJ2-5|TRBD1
TGTGCCAGCAGCACCGGGACAGGGTACCTTGAGACCCAGTACTTC
CASSTGTGYLETQYF
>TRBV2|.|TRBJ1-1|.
TGTGCCAGCACCCGTGAGGGTACCACTGAAGCTTTCTTT
CASTREGTTEAFF
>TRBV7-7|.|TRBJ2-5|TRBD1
TGTGCCAGCAGTCGACAGGGAAAAGAGACCCAGTACTTC
CASSRQGKETQYF
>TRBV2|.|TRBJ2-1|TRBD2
TGTGCCAGCAGTCTAGCGGCCTACAATGAGCAGTTCTTC
CASSLAAYNEQFF
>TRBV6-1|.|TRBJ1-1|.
TGTGCCAGCAGTGCCCAGGGACAAACTGAAGCTTTCTTT
CASSAQGQTEAFF
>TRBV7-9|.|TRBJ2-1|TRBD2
TGTGCCAGCAGGGTAGCGGGGGGGGATGAGCAGTTCTTC
CASRVAGGDEQFF
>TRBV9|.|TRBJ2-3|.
TGTGCCAGCAGCGTTACTCAGGGATTCAGCACAGATACGCAGTATTTT
CASSVTQGFSTDTQYF
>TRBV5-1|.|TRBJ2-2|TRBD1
TGCGCCAGCAGCTTGGACGTGGCAGGGGGCACCGGGGAGCTGTTTTTT
CASSLDVAGGTGELFF
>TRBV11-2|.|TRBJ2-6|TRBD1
TGTGCCAGCAGCCAGCGACAGGGCTCTTTAACTGGGGCCAACGTCCTGACTTTC
CASSQRQGSLTGANVLTF
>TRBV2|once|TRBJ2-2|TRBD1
TGTGCCAGCAGTGAAGGGAACAGGGGCACCGGGGAGCTGTTTTTT
CASSEGNRGTGELFF
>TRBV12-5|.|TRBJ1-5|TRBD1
TGTGCTAGTGATAACCGGACAGGGGGGCCCCTCTATAGCAATCAGCCCCAGCATTTT
CASDNRTGGPLYSNQPQHF
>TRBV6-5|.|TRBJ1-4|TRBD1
TGTGCCAGCAGTTATTCACAGGGGGGTAATGAAAAACTGTTTTTT
CASSYSQGGNEKLFF
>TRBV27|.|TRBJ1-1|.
TGTGCCAGCAGCTTTAAGGGGTCTGAAGCTTTCTTT
CASSFKGSEAFF